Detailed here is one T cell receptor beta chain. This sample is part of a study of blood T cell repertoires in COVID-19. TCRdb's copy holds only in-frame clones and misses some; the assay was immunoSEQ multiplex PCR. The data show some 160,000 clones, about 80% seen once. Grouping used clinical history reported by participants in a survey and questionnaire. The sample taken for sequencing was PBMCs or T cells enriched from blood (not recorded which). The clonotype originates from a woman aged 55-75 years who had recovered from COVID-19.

CDR3 region: CASSLPGQGIREQYF. The DNA of the CDR3 is TGTGCCAGCAGCCTACCGGGACAGGGAATTCGCGAGCAGTACTTC. The chain recombines TRBV7-8 with TRBJ2-7; 9 nucleotides align to TRBD1. J gave up 6 bases and V 5 bases, and 11 bases lay outside the gene matches. There are 15 residues in the CDR3. From germline, CDR1 is SGHVS and CDR2 FQNEAQ.